The sequence of this T cell receptor beta chain was determined in a study of T cells in women clearing cervical HPV infection. Study as a whole: No precancer developed; the control's incident HPV16 infection cleared within 12 months.

Method: immunoSEQ multiplex PCR; TCRdb's copy keeps in-frame clones and lacks some. The sample's table shows 25,000 to 30,000 clones. This TCR was sampled from a woman aged 18 to 75 with a cervical HPV16 infection that either progressed to CIN3+ or cleared (not recorded which). The sample was blood buffy coat.

The chain's CDR3 is CASSLPGNNYGYTF. The CDR3 bases that were read are TGTGCCAGCAGCTTACCAGGAAACAACTATGGC. The chain is built from TRBV7-9 and TRBJ1-2; D is unresolved. The read comes to an end 3 residues before the CDR3 does, leaving the germline J gene to fill in the end. Trimming removed 2 bases at V and 2 bases at J, with 9 bases between. The CDR3 runs to 14 residues. Germline-derived CDR1 and CDR2 are SEHNR and FQNEAQ (reference sequence).